A selection of T cell receptor beta chains follows, all from one sample in a study of cytomegalovirus exposure and HLA in healthy donors. Libraries were prepared by immunoSEQ multiplex PCR; TCRdb keeps only in-frame clonotypes and omits some of them. Among about 100,000 clones listed, approximately 85% were seen once. The sequencing sample was made of PBMCs. The receptors here all came from a man in his thirties or forties in good health and CMV-seronegative. CDR3s include the opening cysteine and the closing phenylalanine or tryptophan. Each record gives: V gene, J gene, D gene, clone size, CDR3 protein, CDR3 DNA. A D gene is named only where the DNA matches it firmly. Some rows have no size entry. The others give once, few or many, or a class for an expanded clone.

TRBV7-3	TRBJ2-5	.	.	CASSLTGGETQYF	TGTGCCAGCAGCTTAACCGGGGGAGAGACCCAGTACTTC
TRBV7-2	TRBJ2-7	.	once	CASSTTGESVYEQYF	TGTGCCAGCAGCACGACCGGGGAGTCAGTCTACGAGCAGTACTTC
TRBV13	TRBJ1-1	.	few	CASSLNRVNTEAFF	TGTGCCAGCAGCTTAAACAGGGTGAACACTGAAGCTTTCTTT
TRBV4-1	TRBJ1-5	TRBD1	.	CASSQDPDRAIQPQHF	TGCGCCAGCAGCCAAGACCCCGACAGGGCAATTCAGCCCCAGCATTTT
TRBV7-3	TRBJ2-1	.	.	CASSLNGDEQFF	TGTGCCAGCAGCTTAAACGGGGATGAGCAGTTCTTC
TRBV6-5	TRBJ2-1	TRBD1	.	CASSYGTAVYNEQFF	TGTGCCAGCAGTTATGGGACAGCCGTTTACAATGAGCAGTTCTTC
TRBV19	TRBJ2-3	TRBD2	once	CASSSRLADSTDTQYF	TGTGCCAGTAGTTCCAGACTAGCGGATAGCACAGATACGCAGTATTTT
TRBV30	TRBJ2-7	.	once	CAWSLSGSRQYF	TGTGCCTGGAGCTTATCGGGTTCTCGGCAGTACTTC
TRBV19	TRBJ1-1	.	.	CASRRGVLNTEAFF	TGTGCCAGTAGACGGGGGGTTTTGAACACTGAAGCTTTCTTT
TRBV7-9	TRBJ1-4	TRBD1	.	CASSLRDRTNEKLFF	TGTGCCAGCAGCTTACGGGACAGAACTAATGAAAAACTGTTTTTT
TRBV2	TRBJ2-6	.	.	CASMEASGANVLTF	TGTGCCAGCATGGAGGCATCTGGGGCCAACGTCCTGACTTTC
TRBV6-1	TRBJ2-7	.	.	CASSDVTDYEQYF	TGTGCCAGCAGTGACGTGACAGACTACGAGCAGTACTTC
TRBV7-2	TRBJ2-3	.	.	CASTKSSWGGDTQYF	TGTGCCAGCACCAAGAGTAGCTGGGGAGGAGATACGCAGTATTTT
TRBV29-1	TRBJ2-7	.	.	CSVGPRASVYEQYF	TGCAGCGTTGGCCCCAGGGCGTCAGTCTACGAGCAGTACTTC
TRBV28	TRBJ2-6	.	.	CASSLWENSGANVLTF	TGTGCCAGCAGTTTATGGGAGAACTCTGGGGCCAACGTCCTGACTTTC
TRBV6-6	TRBJ1-2	.	.	CASSYVRFDYGYTF	TGTGCCAGCAGTTACGTACGGTTTGACTATGGCTACACCTTC
TRBV4-1	TRBJ1-4	.	.	CASSQAHGNNEKLFF	TGCGCCAGCAGCCAAGCCCACGGTAATAATGAAAAACTGTTTTTT
TRBV7-9	TRBJ2-7	TRBD1	.	CASSVQQGASPYEQYF	TGTGCCAGCAGCGTACAACAGGGGGCTTCCCCCTACGAGCAGTACTTC
TRBV10-3	TRBJ2-6	TRBD2	.	CAIGTSGGRGNSGANVLTF	TGTGCCATCGGGACTAGCGGGGGGAGGGGAAACTCTGGGGCCAACGTCCTGACTTTC
TRBV11-3	TRBJ2-1	TRBD1	.	CASSLGSGTGKGSYNEQFF	TGTGCCAGCAGCTTAGGCTCCGGGACAGGAAAGGGGTCCTACAATGAGCAGTTCTTC
TRBV28	TRBJ2-7	.	.	CASSSGGASSYEQYF	TGTGCCAGCAGTTCAGGAGGGGCTAGCTCCTACGAGCAGTACTTC
TRBV6-1	TRBJ2-2	.	.	CASRVQITGELFF	TGTGCCAGCAGGGTCCAGATCACCGGGGAGCTGTTTTTT
TRBV27	TRBJ2-7	TRBD1	.	CASSPTRDRERQYF	TGTGCCAGCAGTCCAACCCGGGACAGGGAACGGCAGTACTTC
TRBV30	TRBJ1-6	.	few	CAWSPVSNSPLHF	TGTGCCTGGAGTCCAGTTTCAAATTCACCCCTCCACTTT
TRBV28	TRBJ1-2	.	.	CASSLLGSNYGYTF	TGTGCCAGCAGCCTCTTGGGCTCAAACTATGGCTACACCTTC
TRBV28	TRBJ1-5	.	few	CASNKQGRGDQPQHF	TGTGCCAGCAATAAACAGGGTCGTGGCGATCAGCCCCAGCATTTT
TRBV28	TRBJ1-5	.	.	CASSRQNNQPQHF	TGTGCCAGCAGCCGACAGAACAATCAGCCCCAGCATTTT
TRBV28	TRBJ2-2	.	.	CASSTRQEWGELFF	TGTGCCAGCAGTACCCGACAAGAATGGGGGGAGCTGTTTTTT
TRBV7-6	TRBJ2-7	.	.	CASSLAGESYEQYF	TGTGCCAGCAGCTTAGCGGGAGAATCCTACGAGCAGTACTTC
TRBV7-2	TRBJ1-6	.	.	CAIMTGGDSPLHF	TGTGCCATCATGACAGGAGGTGATTCACCCCTCCACTTT
TRBV4-3	TRBJ2-7	.	.	CASSQDRTSFYEQYF	TGCGCCAGCAGCCAAGATAGAACTAGCTTCTACGAGCAGTACTTC
TRBV5-1	TRBJ2-5	TRBD2	.	CASSSGTSGGARETQYF	TGCGCCAGCAGCTCCGGGACTAGCGGGGGGGCGAGAGAGACCCAGTACTTC
TRBV18	TRBJ1-1	TRBD1	.	CASARPGTEVEAFF	TGTGCCAGCGCCAGACCCGGGACAGAGGTTGAAGCTTTCTTT
TRBV7-8	TRBJ2-7	TRBD2	.	CASSLGLAGVRASYEQYF	TGTGCCAGCAGCTTAGGGCTAGCGGGAGTACGCGCTTCCTACGAGCAGTACTTC
TRBV29-1	TRBJ2-1	TRBD1	.	CSGRTGVKNNEQFF	TGCAGCGGACGGACAGGGGTAAAGAACAATGAGCAGTTCTTC
TRBV13	TRBJ2-5	TRBD2	.	CASSSLGPSGRAKETQYF	TGTGCCAGCAGCTCCCTGGGGCCTAGCGGGAGGGCCAAGGAGACCCAGTACTTC
TRBV27	TRBJ2-1	TRBD2	.	CASSLGGSRAHFNNEQFF	TGTGCCAGCAGTTTAGGCGGGAGTAGGGCCCACTTTAACAATGAGCAGTTCTTC
TRBV6-1	TRBJ1-5	.	.	CATKPPGQSNQPQHF	TGTGCCACCAAACCACCTGGACAAAGCAATCAGCCCCAGCATTTT
TRBV5-8	TRBJ2-2	.	.	CASSLAGHSLFAGELFF	TGTGCCAGCAGCTTGGCGGGACATAGTTTGTTTGCCGGGGAGCTGTTTTTT
TRBV7-2	TRBJ2-6	.	.	CASSFGLTGANVLTF	TGTGCCAGCAGCTTCGGACTAACTGGGGCCAACGTCCTGACTTTC
TRBV6-5	TRBJ1-1	TRBD1	.	CASTHLTGGIYEAFF	TGTGCCAGCACTCACTTGACAGGGGGAATTTATGAAGCTTTCTTT
TRBV5-1	TRBJ2-7	TRBD1	.	CASSLDGQGAKLEQYF	TGCGCCAGCAGCTTGGACGGACAGGGCGCCAAATTAGAGCAGTACTTC
TRBV11-2	TRBJ1-6	.	.	CASSLVGGSPLHF	TGTGCCAGCAGCTTAGTCGGCGGTTCACCCCTCCACTTT
TRBV9	TRBJ1-2	TRBD1	.	CASSPEQGDYGYTF	TGTGCCAGCAGCCCCGAACAGGGGGACTATGGCTACACCTTC
TRBV5-1	TRBJ2-2	.	.	CASKGTSNTGELFF	TGCGCCAGCAAAGGGACTTCGAACACCGGGGAGCTGTTTTTT
TRBV30	TRBJ1-4	.	.	CAWRTHQVTNEKLFF	TGTGCCTGGAGGACCCATCAGGTTACTAATGAAAAACTGTTTTTT
TRBV5-1	TRBJ1-1	TRBD1	.	CASSLNRDSEAFF	TGCGCCAGCAGCTTGAACCGGGACAGTGAAGCTTTCTTT
TRBV7-3	TRBJ2-3	TRBD2	.	CASSPGRVRTDTQYF	TGTGCCAGCAGCCCCGGGAGGGTTCGCACAGATACGCAGTATTTT
TRBV10-1	TRBJ1-6	.	.	CASSVTAERYNSPLHF	TGCGCCAGCAGTGTTACAGCGGAACGATATAATTCACCCCTCCACTTT
TRBV6-1	TRBJ2-7	.	.	CASRSGFHYEQYF	TGTGCCAGCAGATCGGGTTTCCACTACGAGCAGTACTTC
TRBV5-6	TRBJ1-1	.	.	CASSLQLTLNTEAFF	TGTGCCAGCAGCTTACAGCTCACATTGAACACTGAAGCTTTCTTT
TRBV5-1	TRBJ1-1	.	.	CASSLGRPRQAFF	TGCGCCAGCAGCTTGGGGAGGCCCCGCCAAGCTTTCTTT
TRBV11-2	TRBJ2-5	.	once	CASSLGVSQETQYF	TGTGCCAGCAGCTTAGGAGTATCTCAAGAGACCCAGTACTTC
TRBV5-4	TRBJ2-7	.	.	CASSLGTRSSYEQYF	TGTGCCAGCAGCTTGGGGACACGGAGCTCCTACGAGCAGTACTTC
TRBV7-2	TRBJ2-2	.	.	CASSFSGYTGELFF	TGTGCCAGCAGCTTCTCAGGGTACACCGGGGAGCTGTTTTTT